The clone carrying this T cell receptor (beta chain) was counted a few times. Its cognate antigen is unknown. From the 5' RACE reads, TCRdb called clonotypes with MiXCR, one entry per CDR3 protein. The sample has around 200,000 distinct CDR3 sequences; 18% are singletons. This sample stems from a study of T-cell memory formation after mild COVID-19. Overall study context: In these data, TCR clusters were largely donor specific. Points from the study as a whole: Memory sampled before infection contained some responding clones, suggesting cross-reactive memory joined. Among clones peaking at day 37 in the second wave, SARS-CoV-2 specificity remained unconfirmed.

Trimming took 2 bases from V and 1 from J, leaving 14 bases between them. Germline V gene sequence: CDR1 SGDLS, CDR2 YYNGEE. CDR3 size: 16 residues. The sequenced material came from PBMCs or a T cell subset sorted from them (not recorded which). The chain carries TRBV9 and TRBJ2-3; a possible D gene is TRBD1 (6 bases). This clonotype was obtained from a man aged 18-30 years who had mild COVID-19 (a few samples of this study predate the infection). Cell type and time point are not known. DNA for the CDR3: TGTGCCAGCAGCGTCGATGACAGGCTACGCACAGATACGCAGTATTTT. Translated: CASSVDDRLRTDTQYF.